Presented here are 26 T cell receptor beta chains from one specimen sequenced in a study of blood T cell repertoires in COVID-19. Sequencing used immunoSEQ multiplex PCR; TCRdb keeps in-frame clones, though not all of them. The sample consists of 45,000 to 65,000 clones, 90% of them appearing once. Sample: peripheral blood. These receptor sequences come from a woman over 75 with acute or convalescent COVID-19.

The CDR3 DNA is TGTGCCAGCAGCGTAGGACCCTCGACAGGGACGGAGACCCAGTACTTC. Protein product: CASSVGPSTGTETQYF. The chain has TRBV9 and TRBJ2-5, with 7 bases matching TRBD1. Germline CDR1 and CDR2: SGDLS and YYNGEE. There are 16 residues in the CDR3. V lost 0 bases to trimming and J lost 5 bases; unmatched junction nucleotides: 10. The complete variable domain, with remaining parts taken from reference TRBV9 and TRBJ2-5, reads DSGVTQTPKHLITATGQRVTLRCSPRSGDLSVYWYQQSLDQGLQFLIQYYNGEERAKGNILERFSAQQFPDLHSELNLSSLELGDSALYFCASSVGPSTGTETQYFGPGTRLLVL.

This clone was picked up one time. V is TRBV7-2 and J is TRBJ1-1; 8 nucleotides line up with TRBD1. CDR1 and CDR2 from the germline V gene are SGHTA and FQGNSA. This CDR3 has 14 residues. After removal of 1 base from V and 7 bases from J, the junction contained 5 bases not matched to a gene. The CDR3 here is CASSLGGTGGEAFF. In DNA, the CDR3 is TGTGCCAGCAGCTTAGGGGGGACAGGAGGTGAAGCTTTCTTT.

CDR3 DNA sequence: TGTGCCAGCAGCTTGGCCGGGGAGACCCAGTACTTC. Its protein is CASSLAGETQYF. The chain has TRBV5-6 and TRBJ2-5, with unresolved D. Per germline, CDR1 SGHDT and CDR2 YYEEEE. The CDR3 spans 12 residues. The V end was cut by 0 bases, the J end by 5 bases, with 5 bases between.

V gene TRBV27 combines with J gene TRBJ2-1; TRBD2 might be the D (7 bases). Trimming removed 3 bases from V and 3 bases from J, with 18 bases in between. The CDR3 length is 17 residues. Germline V gene lookup returns CDR1 MNHEY and CDR2 SMNVEV (reference sequence). CDR3 sequence reads: CASSLGNQRGHYNEQFF. Here the CDR3 DNA reads TGTGCCAGCAGTTTGGGTAATCAGCGGGGACACTACAATGAGCAGTTCTTC.

J is TRBJ1-4 and V is TRBV2; possibly TRBD1 for D (5 bases). Germline-derived CDR1 and CDR2 are SNHLY and FYNNEI. The CDR3 totals 15 residues. The germline V and J ends were trimmed by 1 base and 7 bases, with 13 bases remaining between them. In DNA form, the CDR3 reads TGTGCCAGCAGTGAAGGGGGGGAGCCCCGTGAAAAACTGTTTTTT. As protein: CASSEGGEPREKLFF.

The CDR3 reads CASSRDRANTGELFF. CDR3 bases: TGTGCCAGCAGTAGGGACAGGGCGAACACCGGGGAGCTGTTTTTT. The chain carries TRBV27 and TRBJ2-2; TRBD1 matches 9 bases. The CDR3 consists of 15 residues. Germline CDR1 MNHEY, CDR2 SMNVEV (reference sequence). Trimming removed 5 bases from V and 0 bases from J; junction bases left unmatched: 1.

The chain recombines TRBV5-8 with TRBJ1-5; perhaps TRBD1 as D (5 bases). The V gene lost 4 bases and the J gene lost 7 bases, with 18 bases spanning the gap. Per germline, CDR1 SGHTS and CDR2 YDEGEE. The CDR3 loop spans 15 amino acids. In nucleotides, the CDR3 is TGTGCCAGCAGCGGGCAGGGCCTTCAAAGGCAGCCCCAGCATTTT. This sequence encodes CASSGQGLQRQPQHF.

The V and J genes are TRBV10-2 and TRBJ2-1; D remains unclear. Deletions cut 3 bases from V and 7 bases from J, with 16 bases between. Germline CDR1 reads WSHSY; CDR2 reads SAAADI. The CDR3 is 15 residues long. Here the CDR3 reads CASSEGLENPNEQFF. The DNA of the CDR3 is TGCGCCAGCAGTGAAGGATTGGAGAATCCGAATGAGCAGTTCTTC.

The genes are TRBV7-9 and TRBJ1-5, with D perhaps matching TRBD1 (6 bases). There are 14 residues in the CDR3. With 5 bases removed from V and 0 bases from J, the gap between germline ends came to 8 bases. CDR1 and CDR2 (germline): SEHNR, FQNEAQ (reference sequence). Here the CDR3 DNA reads TGTGCCAGCAGCGTGACAGGTAGCAATCAGCCCCAGCATTTT. Translating it yields CASSVTGSNQPQHF.

The chain recombines TRBV7-9 with TRBJ2-1; 11 bases agree with TRBD2. Germline V gene data show CDR1 as SEHNR and CDR2 as FQNEAQ (reference sequence). The J segment lost 3 bases and the V segment lost 6 bases, leaving 4 bases of the junction unmatched. The CDR3 runs to 15 residues. CDR3 residues: CASRPGTSGYNEQFF. DNA of the CDR3: TGTGCCAGCAGGCCCGGGACTAGCGGCTACAATGAGCAGTTCTTC.

The gene calls are TRBV4-3 and TRBJ1-2; 8 bases line up with TRBD1. CDR1 is LGHNA, CDR2 YSLEER, per germline. V shed 5 bases and J 4 bases; nucleotides not matched to a gene: 18. The CDR3 consists of 18 residues. In DNA, the CDR3 is TGCGCCAGCAGCGAGTATCCCGGCGGCGCAGGGGGCGGCTATGGCTACACCTTC. Its protein product is CASSEYPGGAGGGYGYTF.

The rearrangement uses TRBV10-3 and TRBJ2-3; 15 bases line up with TRBD2. Germline V gives CDR1 ENHRY, CDR2 SYGVKD. V lost 2 bases to trimming and J lost 4 bases; unmatched junction nucleotides: 4. The CDR3 sequence is 17 residues long. This chain's CDR3 is CAISEGLAGGASDTQYF. The CDR3, as DNA: TGTGCCATCAGTGAGGGACTAGCGGGGGGGGCGTCAGATACGCAGTATTTT.

The rearrangement joins TRBV28 to TRBJ1-6, with D possibly being TRBD1 (6 bases). V lost 7 bases and J 9 bases, leaving 16 bases between the germline ends. CDR3 length: 14 residues. CDR1 and CDR2 (germline): MDHEN, SYDVKM. The CDR3 coding sequence is TGTGCCAGCACCACCGCTAACAGGGCTTCACCCCTCCACTTT. It yields the protein CASTTANRASPLHF.

The chain carries TRBV27 and TRBJ1-5, with TRBD1 matching over 11 bases. The germline V gene encodes CDR1 MNHEY and CDR2 SMNVEV (reference sequence). This CDR3 spans 21 amino acids. V shed 0 bases, J shed 0 bases, and the junction held 13 bases outside the gene matches. The CDR3 spells CASSLSPRWTGGRNSNQPQHF. In DNA form, the CDR3 reads TGTGCCAGCAGTTTATCTCCTAGGTGGACAGGGGGCCGTAATAGCAATCAGCCCCAGCATTTT.

This chain joins TRBV3-1 (or the pseudogene TRBV3-2) and TRBJ2-1; possible D gene TRBD2, 6 bases. V lost 4 bases and J 1 base, leaving 14 bases between the germline ends. The CDR3 consists of 16 residues. Germline-derived CDR1 and CDR2 are LGHDT and YNNKEL (reference sequence). CDR3 DNA sequence: TGTGCCAGCAGCCCGACCGGGAGCCGATCCTACAATGAGCAGTTCTTC. This sequence encodes CASSPTGSRSYNEQFF.

V and J are TRBV27 and TRBJ1-1; TRBD1 matches 10 bases. Unmatched junction bases numbered 4, after V lost 5 bases and J lost 7 bases. Germline values: CDR1 MNHEY, CDR2 SMNVEV (reference sequence). This CDR3 is built from 13 residues. The CDR3 sequence: CASSTGTGVEAFF. CDR3 nucleotides: TGTGCCAGCAGTACCGGGACAGGGGTTGAAGCTTTCTTT.

The V gene is TRBV6-6, the J gene TRBJ2-1, with 7 bases identical to TRBD2. The J segment lost 2 bases and the V segment lost 7 bases, leaving 5 bases of the junction unmatched. Germline V gene lookup returns CDR1 MNHNY and CDR2 SVGAGI (reference sequence). CDR3 length: 14 residues. CDR3 DNA sequence: TGTGCCAGCATCCTCGGGGGGACCTACAATGAGCAGTTCTTC. The encoded protein is CASILGGTYNEQFF.

The chain couples TRBV30 to TRBJ2-6; D gene uncertain. Germline CDR1 reads GTSNPN; CDR2 reads SVGIG (reference sequence). The CDR3 loop spans 16 amino acids. Between the trimmed V and J ends, which lost 1 base and 0 bases, there was a span of 10 bases. CDR3 sequence reads: CAWSGGLSSGANVLTF. As DNA, the CDR3 is TGTGCCTGGAGTGGAGGATTATCCTCTGGGGCCAACGTCCTGACTTTC.

The chain is built from TRBV11-3 and TRBJ1-1, with D possibly TRBD1 on 6 matching bases. The CDR3 contains 14 residues. Germline V gives CDR1 SGHNT, CDR2 YENEEA. V was trimmed by 4 bases and J by 0 bases, leaving 9 bases between them. The CDR3 loop reads CASSSDSLNTEAFF. In nucleotides, the CDR3 is TGTGCCAGCAGCTCGGACAGCTTGAACACTGAAGCTTTCTTT.

This rearrangement joins TRBV5-8 to TRBJ2-6; possible D gene TRBD2, 5 bases. Trimming removed 4 bases from V and 1 base from J, with 18 bases in between. Germline V CDR1 and CDR2: SGHTS, YDEGEE. The CDR3 consists of 18 residues. CDR3 sequence: CASSPGRGRSSGANVLTF. In nucleotides, the CDR3 is TGTGCCAGCAGCCCTGGTAGAGGGCGTAGTTCTGGGGCCAACGTCCTGACTTTC.

V gene TRBV29-1 combines with J gene TRBJ1-1; 8 positions agree with TRBD1. Germline V gene sequence: CDR1 SQVTM, CDR2 ANQGSEA. The V gene end was trimmed by 7 bases and the J gene end by 4 bases; junction bases not matched to a gene: 8. The CDR3 loop spans 13 amino acids. This CDR3 reads CSAVQGGSTEAFF. The CDR3 DNA reads as TGCAGCGCCGTACAGGGGGGGAGCACTGAAGCTTTCTTT.

The rearrangement links TRBV5-1 to TRBJ2-1, with 8 bases aligning to TRBD1. Germline values: CDR1 SGHRS, CDR2 YFSETQ. This CDR3 has 15 residues. Germline trimming cut 2 bases from V and 0 bases from J; bases unmatched to any gene: 1. The CDR3 loop reads CASSFGQGSYNEQFF. The CDR3, as DNA: TGCGCCAGCAGCTTCGGACAGGGCTCCTACAATGAGCAGTTCTTC.

The chain has TRBV5-1 and TRBJ2-1; 9 positions agree with TRBD2. The junction had 14 bases not matched to a gene; V was cut back by 1 base and J by 0 bases. CDR1 and CDR2 (germline): SGHRS, YFSETQ. The CDR3 has 20 residues. The CDR3 sequence is CASSLWRLAAYRSSYNEQFF. DNA for the CDR3: TGCGCCAGCAGCTTGTGGAGACTAGCGGCCTACCGAAGCTCCTACAATGAGCAGTTCTTC.

The V call is TRBV5-1, the J call TRBJ1-2; 10 nucleotides line up with TRBD1. V dropped 3 bases and J dropped 5; count of bases not matched to a gene: 10. Germline loops: CDR1 SGHRS, CDR2 YFSETQ. The CDR3 covers 16 residues. CDR3 sequence: CASSSDPGQGRYGYTF. CDR3 coding DNA: TGCGCCAGCAGCTCGGATCCGGGACAGGGGAGATATGGCTACACCTTC.

This sequence joins TRBV24-1 and TRBJ2-1, with 8 positions matching TRBD1. The CDR3 runs to 16 residues. The ends lost 0 bases at V and 6 bases at J; junction bases unmatched: 6. CDR1 and CDR2 (germline): KGHDR, SFDVKD. CDR3 nucleotides: TGTGCCACCAGTGATTTGGGGACAGGTGGAACCAATGAGCAGTTCTTC. Translated: CATSDLGTGGTNEQFF.

The chain is built from TRBV5-4 and TRBJ2-2, with 10 bases that match TRBD2. The CDR3 is 15 amino acids. From germline, CDR1 is SGHNT and CDR2 YYREEE (reference sequence). Unmatched junction bases numbered 1, after V lost 5 bases and J lost 0 bases. The CDR3, as DNA: TGTGCCAGCAGTGGACTAGCGGCGAACACCGGGGAGCTGTTTTTT. Encoded protein: CASSGLAANTGELFF.